Listed here are 27 T cell receptor beta chains from one sample, sequenced in a study of early T cells in non-severe SARS-CoV-2 infection. TCRdb re-called the 5' RACE reads with MiXCR, one entry per CDR3 protein. The sample records about 48,000 distinct CDR3 sequences, approximately 5.7% being singletons. This specimen was whole blood, taken at baseline. These receptors were collected from an adult who was a healthcare worker with PCR-confirmed SARS-CoV-2 infection or an uninfected control (not recorded which).

This clonotype showed up many times. The chain combines TRBV5-1 with TRBJ2-5, with 7 bases aligning to TRBD2. The V segment lost 4 bases and the J segment 2 bases; nucleotides outside the gene matches: 8. The CDR3 has 15 amino acids. Germline loops: CDR1 SGHRS, CDR2 YFSETQ. In nucleotides, the CDR3 is TGCGCCAGCAGCGGCGCGGGAGTACCGCAAGAGACCCAGTACTTC. Amino acid sequence: CASSGAGVPQETQYF.

The CDR3 protein is CSVDRRTGKEQFF. The DNA of the CDR3 is TGCAGCGTTGACCGACGGACAGGGAAGGAGCAGTTCTTC. The V call is TRBV29-1, the J call TRBJ2-1; 8 positions agree with TRBD1. Germline V gene lookup returns CDR1 SQVTM and CDR2 ANQGSEA. The CDR3 loop spans 13 amino acids. The V segment lost 3 bases and the J segment 10 bases; nucleotides outside the gene matches: 8.

This clonotype turned up a few times. V and J are TRBV29-1 and TRBJ2-7; a possible D gene is TRBD1 (5 bases). Trimming left V 8 bases short and J 0 bases short, with 17 bases between. This CDR3 has 14 residues. Germline CDR1 is SQVTM and CDR2 is ANQGSEA. CDR3 nucleotide sequence: TGCAGCTCCAAACCGACAGCGAGCTCCTACGAGCAGTACTTC. Protein: CSSKPTASSYEQYF.

This clonotype was seen repeatedly, ten times or more. The chain recombines TRBV19 with TRBJ2-2; D perhaps matches TRBD2 (5 bases). Germline V gives CDR1 LNHDA, CDR2 SQIVND (reference sequence). The CDR3 is 15 residues long. Trimming took 7 bases from V and 6 from J, leaving 18 bases between them. CDR3 nucleotide sequence: TGTGCCAGTAAGAGCGGCAGCTGGTATGCCGGGGAGCTGTTTTTT. Translating gives CASKSGSWYAGELFF.

This clonotype was seen at least ten times. The V call is TRBV12-3 or TRBV12-4, the J call TRBJ2-7; the D call may be TRBD1 or TRBD2 (5 bases each). This CDR3 region has 13 residues. The V end lost 3 bases, the J end lost 6 bases, and 12 bases lay between the germline ends. The CDR3 loop reads CASSLAGAGEQYF. For the CDR3, the DNA is TGTGCCAGCAGTTTGGCCGGGGCCGGCGAGCAGTACTTC.

This clonotype was counted a few times. The chain's CDR3 is CASRGLGSYNEQFF. DNA for the CDR3: TGTGCCAGCAGGGGACTAGGCTCCTACAATGAGCAGTTCTTC. The V gene is TRBV11-2, the J gene TRBJ2-1; 8 nucleotides agree with TRBD2. Germline values: CDR1 SGHAT, CDR2 FQNNGV. The CDR3 is 14 amino acids. The ends lost 6 bases at V and 0 bases at J; junction bases unmatched: 1. Combining the CDR3 with reference TRBV11-2 and TRBJ2-1 gives the whole variable domain EAGVAQSPRYKIIEKRQSVAFWCNPISGHATLYWYQQILGQGPKLLIQFQNNGVVDDSQLPKDRFSAERLKGVDSTLKIQPAKLEDSAVYLCASRGLGSYNEQFFGPGTRLTVL.

This clonotype was detected only a few times. The junction departs from germline at one end; a sequencing error may be responsible. This chain joins TRBV12-3 or TRBV12-4 and TRBJ1-3; unclear D gene. The CDR3 is made up of 13 amino acids. Written as DNA, the CDR3 is TGTGCCAGCAGCCGGACCTCTGAAAACACCATATATTTT. It is translated as CASSRTSENTIYF.

The sample holds many counts of this clonotype. This chain joins TRBV6-1 and TRBJ2-1; 8 bases agree with TRBD2. With 4 bases clipped from V and 4 bases from J, the junction kept 6 bases outside the gene matches. The CDR3 is made up of 15 amino acids. The V gene's germline CDR1 is MNHNS and CDR2 SASEGT. In DNA, the CDR3 is TGTGCCAGCAGTGCTTCGAGCGGGAGATACAATGAGCAGTTCTTC. It codes for CASSASSGRYNEQFF.

This clonotype was detected only a few times. The chain links TRBV9 to TRBJ2-1; 10 bases are a match to TRBD2. Germline lookup yields CDR1 SGDLS and CDR2 YYNGEE. The V and J ends lost 6 bases and 8 bases, in that order; junction bases with no gene match: 5. The CDR3 is 13 amino acids. For the CDR3, the DNA is TGTGCCAGCAACCCTAGCGGGAGCTATGAGCAGTTCTTC. It specifies CASNPSGSYEQFF.

The chain is built from TRBV19 and TRBJ1-5; weak D call: TRBD1 (5 bases). CDR3 length: 15 residues. Germline loops: CDR1 LNHDA, CDR2 SQIVND (reference sequence). Trimming took off 3 bases at V and 4 bases at J, with 13 bases between the two ends. The CDR3 spells CASSIPAGYNQPQHF. As DNA, the CDR3 is TGTGCCAGTAGTATTCCGGCAGGGTATAATCAGCCCCAGCATTTT.

This clonotype appeared many times. The chain recombines TRBV7-9 with TRBJ2-1; TRBD2 aligns across 11 bases. CDR3 size: 17 residues. CDR1 is SEHNR, CDR2 FQNEAQ, per germline (reference sequence). The V segment lost 5 bases and the J segment 3 bases; nucleotides outside the gene matches: 9. This CDR3 is CASSPTQTSGIYNEQFF. The CDR3 DNA sequence: TGTGCCAGCAGCCCCACCCAGACTAGCGGGATCTACAATGAGCAGTTCTTC.

The V call is TRBV3-1, the J call TRBJ2-7; D remains ambiguous. In germline, CDR1 is LGHDT, CDR2 YNNKEL (reference sequence). Trimming took off 2 bases at V and 7 bases at J, with 9 bases between the two ends. This CDR3 is 12 amino acids long. This chain's CDR3 is CASSQSGWEQYF. CDR3 in DNA: TGTGCCAGCAGCCAATCTGGGTGGGAGCAGTACTTC.

By share, this clonotype counts as large (0.1 to 1%). The chain carries TRBV6-6 and TRBJ1-4, with D perhaps matching TRBD1 (5 bases). V was clipped by 7 bases and J by 0 bases, with 18 bases between them. The CDR3 has 17 amino acids. The V gene's germline CDR1 is MNHNY and CDR2 SVGAGI (reference sequence). The DNA of the CDR3 is TGTGCCAGCACTCCCGGGACGGTAGTTGCAACTAATGAAAAACTGTTTTTT. Its protein is CASTPGTVVATNEKLFF.

The chain couples TRBV6-2 or TRBV6-3 to TRBJ2-1; D tentatively fits TRBD1 or TRBD2 (5 bases each). Germline loops: CDR1 MNHEY, CDR2 SVGEGT. V was shortened by 5 bases and J by 8 bases, with 22 bases between the two germline ends. This CDR3 has 16 residues. DNA of the CDR3: TGTGCCAGCAGTCGCCGTGAACTCCGGGGCGAGGATGAGCAGTTCTTC. Amino acid sequence: CASSRRELRGEDEQFF.

This clonotype was seen repeatedly, ten times or more. V gene TRBV20-1 combines with J gene TRBJ2-5; 7 bases map to TRBD2. CDR1 DFQATT and CDR2 SNEGSKA come from the germline V gene (reference sequence). Trimming at V came to 0 bases and at J to 6 bases, leaving 7 bases not matched to a gene. The CDR3 totals 14 residues. Here the CDR3 DNA reads TGCAGTGCTAGAGAGGAGAGCGGGATAAAGACCCAGTACTTC. Translating gives CSAREESGIKTQYF.

This clonotype showed up many times. This chain links TRBV5-1 with TRBJ2-1; the match to TRBD2 covers 8 bases. CDR1 SGHRS and CDR2 YFSETQ come from the germline V gene. This CDR3 contains 16 residues. V shed 2 bases, J shed 5 bases, and the junction held 9 bases outside the gene matches. CDR3 residues: CASSFRAQRGNNEQFF. The DNA of the CDR3 is TGCGCCAGCAGCTTTAGGGCCCAGCGGGGGAACAATGAGCAGTTCTTC.

This clonotype was seen repeatedly, ten times or more. The V and J genes are TRBV5-1 and TRBJ2-1; 11 bases match TRBD2. The V gene's germline CDR1 is SGHRS and CDR2 YFSETQ. This CDR3 is 15 amino acids long. V lost 6 bases and J lost 6; bases outside the gene matches: 8. The CDR3 nucleotides read TGCGCCAGCACCCTGGGGACTAGCGGTAGCAATGAGCAGTTCTTC. Amino acids: CASTLGTSGSNEQFF. The variable domain in full, with the rest retrieved from reference TRBV5-1 and TRBJ2-1, is KAGVTQTPRYLIKTRGQQVTLSCSPISGHRSVSWYQQTPGQGLQFLFEYFSETQRNKGNFPGRFSGRQFSNSRSEMNVSTLELGDSALYLCASTLGTSGSNEQFFGPGTRLTVL.

This clonotype has more than one count but fewer than ten. This rearrangement joins TRBV5-8 to TRBJ1-3; D not resolved. The germline CDR1 and CDR2 sequences are SGHTS and YDEGEE. This CDR3 is built from 15 residues. V dropped 0 bases and J dropped 0 bases, with 7 bases sitting between them. CDR3: CASSLGRLSGNTIYF. In DNA form, the CDR3 reads TGTGCCAGCAGCTTGGGACGTCTCTCTGGAAACACCATATATTTT.

This clonotype was detected ten times or more. J is TRBJ2-7 and V is TRBV10-3; 7 bases align to TRBD1. This CDR3 comprises 16 residues. The ends lost 0 bases at V and 0 bases at J; junction bases unmatched: 5. Germline lookup yields CDR1 ENHRY and CDR2 SYGVKD. In DNA, the CDR3 is TGTGCCATCAGTGAGTCGGCCGGGACAGCCTCCTACGAGCAGTACTTC. Translated: CAISESAGTASYEQYF.

This sequence joins TRBV7-3 and TRBJ2-3; weak D call: TRBD2 (5 bases). The CDR3 runs 15 residues. The V gene lost 5 bases and the J gene lost 0 bases, with 12 bases spanning the gap. The germline CDR1 and CDR2 sequences are SGHTA and FQGTGA. CDR3 bases: TGTGCCAGCAGCCCCCGAGGGTCTAGCACAGATACGCAGTATTTT. This sequence encodes CASSPRGSSTDTQYF.

In its sample, this clonotype was seen many times. The rearrangement joins TRBV19 to TRBJ2-7; 9 bases match TRBD1. V shed 5 bases, J shed 3 bases, and the junction held 5 bases outside the gene matches. The germline V gene has CDR1 LNHDA and CDR2 SQIVND (reference sequence). The CDR3 covers 14 residues. CDR3 sequence reads: CASSEPGQGYEQYF. The CDR3, as DNA: TGTGCCAGTAGTGAGCCGGGACAGGGCTACGAGCAGTACTTC. Full variable domain (missing parts from reference TRBV19 and TRBJ2-7): DGGITQSPKYLFRKEGQNVTLSCEQNLNHDAMYWYRQDPGQGLRLIYYSQIVNDFQKGDIAEGYSVSREKKESFPLTVTSAQKNPTAFYLCASSEPGQGYEQYFGPGTRLTVT.

In its sample, this clonotype was seen a few times. CDR3 sequence (DNA): TGTGCCAGCAGCCCGCGACCGACTAGCGGGAGCTCCTACGAGCAGTACTTC. Its translation: CASSPRPTSGSSYEQYF. V usage is TRBV7-9 and J usage is TRBJ2-7; 12 positions match TRBD2. CDR3 length: 17 amino acids. Germline V lookup: CDR1 SEHNR, CDR2 FQNEAQ (reference sequence). J was trimmed by 0 bases and V by 5 bases; bases with no gene match: 8.

This clonotype has just a few counts. The J gene is TRBJ2-3, the V gene TRBV27; D may match TRBD1 or TRBD2 (6 bases each). CDR3 length: 15 residues. Trimming shortened V by 8 bases and J by 0 bases, and 15 bases separated the two germline ends. Germline assignment: CDR1 MNHEY and CDR2 SMNVEV (reference sequence). The CDR3 spells CASLGGLDSTDTQYF. The CDR3 DNA sequence: TGTGCCAGCTTAGGGGGGCTAGATAGCACAGATACGCAGTATTTT.

The V and J genes are TRBV6-1 and TRBJ2-1, with D perhaps matching TRBD1 or TRBD2 (6 bases each). The CDR3 extends over 14 amino acids. V dropped 6 bases and J dropped 3 bases, with 12 bases sitting between them. Germline CDR1 reads MNHNS; CDR2 reads SASEGT. The CDR3 bases are TGTGCCAGCAGCACAGGGACTCTCTACAATGAGCAGTTCTTC. The encoded protein is CASSTGTLYNEQFF.

Many counts were recorded for this clonotype. CDR3 residues: CASSQAPNTGGEQYF. In DNA form, the CDR3 reads TGTGCCAGCAGCCAAGCACCCAACACGGGGGGCGAGCAGTACTTC. J is TRBJ2-7 and V is TRBV3-1, with TRBD2 identical over 7 bases. Germline V CDR1 and CDR2: LGHDT, YNNKEL (reference sequence). This CDR3 contains 15 residues. J lost 6 bases, V lost 1 base, and 9 bases had no gene match.

The chain is built from TRBV20-1 and TRBJ2-1; TRBD2 agrees at 11 bases. The V gene's germline CDR1 is DFQATT and CDR2 SNEGSKA (reference sequence). Trimming removed 0 bases from V and 8 bases from J; junction bases left unmatched: 6. The CDR3 spans 15 residues. The CDR3 bases are TGCAGTGCTAGAGATTTAGCGGGAGGGCCGTATGAGCAGTTCTTC. It translates to CSARDLAGGPYEQFF.

Only a few counts were recorded for this clonotype. The V call is TRBV7-9, the J call TRBJ2-5; D may correspond to TRBD1 or TRBD2 (6 bases each). The CDR3 consists of 13 residues. The V end was cut by 7 bases, the J end by 3 bases, with 12 bases between. CDR1 and CDR2 from the germline V gene are SEHNR and FQNEAQ (reference sequence). In DNA, the CDR3 is TGTGCCAGCATAAAGGGGGGAGAAGAGACCCAGTACTTC. This encodes CASIKGGEETQYF.